One sample yielded the 17 T cell receptor beta chains listed below, sequenced in a study of regulatory T cells in long-lasting Graves disease. TCR beta libraries were built with iRepertoire HTBI primers and Arm-PCR of CDR3 regions. TCRdb processed the multiplex PCR reads anew with MiXCR; each CDR3 protein has one entry. The sample has roughly 500,000 distinct CDR3 sequences, roughly 14% seen once. Sample time point: newly diagnosed GD, antithyroid drugs for less than 3 months. The TCR library was prepared using RNA isolated from PBMCs. This sample was also put to use in a study of T cells in Graves' hyperthyroidism and ophthalmopathy.

The material was peripheral blood mononuclear cells (PBMCs), obtained at new diagnosis, from a patient treated with antithyroid drugs. Source of these receptors: a man younger than 45 with Graves disease.

The sample holds many counts of this clonotype. This chain uses TRBV20-1 with TRBJ2-1; TRBD2 matches at 11 bases. The V and J ends lost 6 bases and 10 bases, in that order; junction bases with no gene match: 8. The CDR3 is 13 residues long. Germline CDR1 is DFQATT and CDR2 is SNEGSKA (reference sequence). The CDR3, as DNA: TGCAGTGCCCTTAGCGGGAGGGCAGTAGAGCAGTTCTTC. This sequence encodes CSALSGRAVEQFF.

Only a few counts were recorded for this clonotype. This CDR3 reads CATSDTKGGRSYNEQFF. CDR3 coding DNA: TGTGCCACCAGTGATACAAAGGGCGGGAGGTCCTACAATGAGCAGTTCTTC. The chain employs TRBV24-1 and TRBJ2-1, with 8 positions matching TRBD2. V lost 3 bases, J lost 1 base, and 7 bases stayed unmatched. This CDR3 comprises 17 residues. Germline CDR1 KGHDR, CDR2 SFDVKD.

This clonotype has a count of ten or more. The V call is TRBV7-8, the J call TRBJ1-1; the D gene is possibly TRBD1 (6 bases). This CDR3 spans 15 amino acids. Germline CDR1 and CDR2: SGHVS and FQNEAQ. The V end lost 1 base, the J end lost 4 bases, and 13 bases lay between the germline ends. CDR3 DNA: TGTGCCAGCAGCTTAGTGAGGGGAGGGGGCACTGAAGCTTTCTTT. Translation: CASSLVRGGGTEAFF.

The table lists this clonotype with many counts. J is TRBJ1-1 and V is TRBV5-1, with D maybe TRBD1 (6 bases). There are 15 residues in the CDR3. CDR1 and CDR2 from the germline V gene are SGHRS and YFSETQ. The V end lost 1 base, the J end lost 5 bases, and 15 bases lay between the germline ends. CDR3 nucleotides: TGCGCCAGCAGCTTGTGGACCACAGGGACGACTGAAGCTTTCTTT. Amino acids: CASSLWTTGTTEAFF.

This clonotype was recorded at least ten times. The rearrangement uses TRBV6-2 or TRBV6-3 and TRBJ2-7, with D perhaps TRBD1 (5 bases). The CDR3 contains 13 residues. Per the germline V gene, CDR1 is MNHEY and CDR2 is SVGEGT. Trimming removed 6 bases at V and 3 bases at J, with 12 bases between. As DNA, the CDR3 is TGTGCCAGCAGCTTTGACAGCCACTACGAGCAGTACTTC. Encoded protein: CASSFDSHYEQYF.

The rearrangement links TRBV5-6 to TRBJ2-1; the match to TRBD2 covers 11 bases. The germline CDR1 and CDR2 sequences are SGHDT and YYEEEE. Unmatched junction bases numbered 8, after V lost 3 bases and J lost 9 bases. The CDR3 length is 15 residues. The CDR3 here is CASSYTTSGSGEQFF. The CDR3 nucleotides read TGTGCCAGCAGCTATACTACTAGCGGGAGTGGTGAGCAGTTCTTC.

This clonotype has a handful of counts. V gene TRBV6-5 combines with J gene TRBJ1-2; unclear D gene. Germline-derived CDR1 and CDR2 are MNHEY and SVGAGI. The CDR3 is made up of 15 amino acids. Trimming pared 0 bases from V and 5 bases from J, leaving 13 bases between. The CDR3 loop is CASSYSTHGVYGYTF. In DNA form, the CDR3 reads TGTGCCAGCAGTTACTCGACCCACGGGGTTTATGGCTACACCTTC.

This clonotype has at least ten counts. The V call is TRBV27, the J call TRBJ1-2; TRBD1 might be the D (5 bases). In germline, CDR1 is MNHEY, CDR2 SMNVEV (reference sequence). The CDR3 runs to 13 residues. Trimming cost V 0 bases and J 8 bases, with 10 bases left between them. The CDR3 loop reads CASSLSRVLGYTF. The CDR3 DNA sequence: TGTGCCAGCAGTTTATCCAGGGTTTTGGGCTACACCTTC.

About this clonotype: A read error may account for a junction end that differs from germline. V gene TRBV18 combines with J gene TRBJ1-6; D ambiguous. This CDR3 has 16 residues. CDR1 and CDR2 (germline): KGHSH, LQKENI. CDR3 bases: TGTACCAGCTCACCTTTCGGCAGCTCCTATAATTCACCCCTCCACTTT. Its protein is CTSSPFGSSYNSPLHF.

The genes are TRBV30 and TRBJ1-3; tentatively, D is TRBD1 (5 bases). The CDR3 consists of 17 residues. Trimming removed 2 bases at V and 1 base at J, with 18 bases between. Germline CDR1 is GTSNPN and CDR2 is SVGIG (reference sequence). The CDR3 nucleotides are TGTGCCTGGAGTAGGCAATTGGGCGGGGGATCTGGAAACACCATATATTTT. It codes for CAWSRQLGGGSGNTIYF.

Concerning this clonotype itself: A much larger clone lies one base from this, so it may be a read error. V is TRBV3-1 and J is TRBJ1-5; TRBD1 matches at 8 bases. The CDR3 is 15 amino acids. The germline CDR1 and CDR2 sequences are LGHDT and YNNKEL (reference sequence). The CDR3 protein is CASSHSDRGHHPQHF. CDR3 in DNA: TGTGCCAGCAGCCACTCCGACAGGGGCCATCATCCCCAGCATTTT.

The chain recombines TRBV12-3 or TRBV12-4 with TRBJ2-3, with TRBD2 matching 7 bases. The CDR3 is made up of 15 amino acids. J was trimmed by 6 bases and V by 4 bases; bases with no gene match: 10. DNA for the CDR3: TGTGCCAGCAGTTCTATCGGGGGGAAGCTGGATACGCAGTATTTT. Amino acids: CASSSIGGKLDTQYF.

This clonotype was seen repeatedly, ten times or more. This chain joins TRBV27 and TRBJ2-4; the match to TRBD1 covers 8 bases. After removal of 5 bases from V and 0 bases from J, the junction contained 12 bases not matched to a gene. CDR1 and CDR2 from the germline V gene are MNHEY and SMNVEV (reference sequence). This CDR3 region has 18 residues. The CDR3 loop is CASSPFLPGGLAKNIQYF. CDR3 DNA sequence: TGTGCCAGCAGTCCATTCCTTCCAGGGGGCCTAGCCAAAAACATTCAGTACTTC.

Comments on this clonotype: A read error is possible here, since a much larger clone lies one base away. The chain carries TRBV2 and TRBJ2-7, with 7 bases aligning to TRBD1. The CDR3 is 14 amino acids. Germline values: CDR1 SNHLY, CDR2 FYNNEI. Trimming removed 3 bases from V and 6 bases from J; junction bases left unmatched: 8. Written as DNA, the CDR3 is TGTGCCAGCAGTGACAGGGACAGTGGCTCCGAGCAGTACTTC. It yields the protein CASSDRDSGSEQYF.

The table lists this clonotype with many counts. The V call is TRBV11-2, the J call TRBJ2-5; D is uncertain. Germline assignment: CDR1 SGHAT and CDR2 FQNNGV. V was clipped by 5 bases and J by 0 bases, with 4 bases between them. This CDR3 is 12 amino acids long. The CDR3 spells CASSKYQETQYF. For the CDR3, the DNA is TGTGCCAGCAGCAAGTACCAAGAGACCCAGTACTTC.

This clonotype was seen ten or more times. This chain joins TRBV12-3 or TRBV12-4 and TRBJ2-2; 7 nucleotides line up with TRBD1. Trimming removed 5 bases from V and 2 bases from J; junction bases left unmatched: 8. The CDR3 contains 16 residues. DNA for the CDR3: TGTGCCAGCAGTACACCGGGACAGCTTAACACCGGGGAGCTGTTTTTT. Translation: CASSTPGQLNTGELFF.

Ten or more counts support this clonotype. The chain has TRBV14 and TRBJ1-5, with D unresolved. Germline CDR1 and CDR2: SGHDN and FVKESK. Between the trimmed V and J ends, which lost 4 bases and 7 bases, there was a span of 20 bases. The length of the CDR3 is 16 residues. CDR3 in amino acids: CASSPDSDPPDQPQHF. The DNA of the CDR3 is TGTGCCAGCAGCCCGGATTCGGACCCCCCAGACCAGCCCCAGCATTTT.